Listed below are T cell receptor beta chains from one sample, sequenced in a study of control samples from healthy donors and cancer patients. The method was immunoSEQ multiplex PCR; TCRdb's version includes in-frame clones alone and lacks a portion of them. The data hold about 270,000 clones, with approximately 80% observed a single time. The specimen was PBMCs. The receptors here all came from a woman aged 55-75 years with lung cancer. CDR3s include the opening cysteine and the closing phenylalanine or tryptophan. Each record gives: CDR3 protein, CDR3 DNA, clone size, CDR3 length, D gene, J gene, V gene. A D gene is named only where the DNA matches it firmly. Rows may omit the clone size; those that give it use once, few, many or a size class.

CDR3aa: CASGSIGAGYNEQFF
CDR3nt: TGCGCCAGCGGATCTATAGGGGCTGGCTACAATGAGCAGTTCTTC
abundance: few
len: 15
d_gene: NA
j_gene: TRBJ2-1
v_gene: TRBV10-2

CDR3aa: CASSQEPAGIVGGYTF
CDR3nt: TGTGCCAGCAGCCAAGAACCAGCAGGGATCGTAGGAGGCTACACCTTC
abundance: NA
len: 16
d_gene: NA
j_gene: TRBJ1-2
v_gene: TRBV4-2

CDR3aa: CASSDLPNQPQHF
CDR3nt: TGTGCCAGCAGTGATCTGCCAAATCAGCCCCAGCATTTT
abundance: NA
len: 13
d_gene: NA
j_gene: TRBJ1-5
v_gene: TRBV2

CDR3aa: CASQLTAAAQPQHF
CDR3nt: TGTGCCAGCCAATTGACGGCAGCCGCTCAGCCCCAGCATTTT
abundance: NA
len: 14
d_gene: NA
j_gene: TRBJ1-5
v_gene: TRBV27

CDR3aa: CASSSTGGRDVTQYF
CDR3nt: TGCGCCAGCAGCTCCACCGGGGGCCGTGACGTGACCCAGTACTTC
abundance: once
len: 15
d_gene: NA
j_gene: TRBJ2-5
v_gene: TRBV5-1

CDR3aa: CASSLVQIKYSNQPQHF
CDR3nt: TGCGCCAGCAGCTTGGTACAGATCAAATATAGCAATCAGCCCCAGCATTTT
abundance: NA
len: 17
d_gene: NA
j_gene: TRBJ1-5
v_gene: TRBV5-1

CDR3aa: CASSRQRQSGNTIYF
CDR3nt: TGTGCCAGCAGCCGACAAAGACAGTCTGGAAACACCATATATTTT
abundance: once
len: 15
d_gene: NA
j_gene: TRBJ1-3
v_gene: TRBV11-2

CDR3aa: CASSLAKTQYF
CDR3nt: TGTGCCAGCAGCTTAGCGAAGACCCAGTACTTC
abundance: NA
len: 11
d_gene: NA
j_gene: TRBJ2-5
v_gene: TRBV11-2

CDR3aa: CASSLVTFSEAFF
CDR3nt: TGTGCCAGCAGCTTAGTAACGTTCTCTGAAGCTTTCTTT
abundance: NA
len: 13
d_gene: NA
j_gene: TRBJ1-1
v_gene: TRBV7-8

CDR3aa: CASMGIRTANTEAFF
CDR3nt: TGTGCCAGCATGGGAATTCGGACGGCGAACACTGAGGCTTTCTTT
abundance: NA
len: 15
d_gene: NA
j_gene: TRBJ1-1
v_gene: TRBV2